Below, 16 T cell receptor beta chains from the same sample are listed, as sequenced in a study of post-analysis software for immune sequencing data. These receptors are not linked to any known antigen. Unique molecular identifiers tagged the TCR beta cDNA libraries. TCRdb recomputed calls from the PCR reads with MiXCR, one row per CDR3 protein. Among 800,000 to 950,000 distinct CDR3 sequences, roughly 50% were seen once, and the ten largest hold roughly 4.4%. Study-level results: The five TRBV segments detected at higher frequency in patients than in controls included TRBV5-6, TRBV5-1 and TRBV20-1.

Source material: blood. Source of these receptors: a girl under 18 with multiple sclerosis.

The chain joins TRBV20-1 to TRBJ2-5, with TRBD2 matching over 11 bases. Trimming at V came to 1 base and at J to 1 base, leaving 5 bases not matched to a gene. CDR3 length: 16 residues. In germline, CDR1 is DFQATT, CDR2 SNEGSKA (reference sequence). The CDR3 sequence is CSARVPGLAVQETQYF. CDR3 coding DNA: TGCAGTGCTAGAGTTCCGGGACTAGCGGTCCAAGAGACCCAGTACTTC.

The chain employs TRBV9 and TRBJ2-7, with a possible D match to TRBD1 (5 bases). The CDR3 has 14 amino acids. Trimming stripped 4 bases from V and 5 bases from J, with 16 bases between. The germline V gene encodes CDR1 SGDLS and CDR2 YYNGEE. Here the CDR3 DNA reads TGTGCCAGCAGCCGACCAGGGTCCATACACGAGCAGTACTTC. It specifies CASSRPGSIHEQYF.

This clonotype occurred a few times. The V and J genes are TRBV18 and TRBJ2-5, with a tentative D call TRBD1 (6 bases). Between the trimmed V and J ends, which lost 3 bases and 3 bases, there was a span of 8 bases. Germline CDR1 reads KGHSH; CDR2 reads LQKENI. The CDR3 is made up of 13 amino acids. CDR3 protein: CASSPRQEETQYF. CDR3 sequence (DNA): TGTGCCAGCTCACCTCGACAGGAAGAGACCCAGTACTTC.

V gene TRBV30 combines with J gene TRBJ1-1; D remains unclear. Germline assignment: CDR1 GTSNPN and CDR2 SVGIG (reference sequence). The CDR3 runs to 13 residues. V lost 0 bases and J lost 5, with 10 bases in between. This CDR3 is CAWSVLTGTEAFF. The CDR3 DNA sequence: TGTGCCTGGAGTGTACTCACGGGGACTGAAGCTTTCTTT.

The chain recombines TRBV3-1 with TRBJ2-5, with 9 bases identical to TRBD2. In germline, CDR1 is LGHDT, CDR2 YNNKEL (reference sequence). Trimming removed 2 bases from V and 6 bases from J; junction bases left unmatched: 4. The CDR3 covers 14 residues. CDR3 sequence (DNA): TGTGCCAGCAGCCAACTAGCGGGGTGGAAGACCCAGTACTTC. This gives the protein CASSQLAGWKTQYF.

This clonotype was seen a handful of times. The chain employs TRBV7-3 and TRBJ1-1, with TRBD1 matching 10 bases. The J segment lost 5 bases and the V segment lost 3 bases, leaving 3 bases of the junction unmatched. The CDR3 runs to 14 residues. Looked up from germline, CDR1 is SGHTA and CDR2 is FQGTGA. CDR3 loop: CASSLRTGGTEAFF. CDR3 DNA: TGTGCCAGCAGCTTGAGGACAGGGGGGACTGAAGCTTTCTTT.

This clonotype was picked up a small number of times. The V and J genes are TRBV20-1 and TRBJ2-3; 14 bases agree with TRBD2. The germline V gene encodes CDR1 DFQATT and CDR2 SNEGSKA (reference sequence). This CDR3 is 16 amino acids long. The J segment lost 5 bases and the V segment lost 0 bases, leaving 4 bases of the junction unmatched. The CDR3 DNA sequence: TGCAGTGCTAGAGATCGACTAGCGGGGGGGAGAGATACGCAGTATTTT. It is translated as CSARDRLAGGRDTQYF.

This clonotype turned up a few times. The chain is built from TRBV12-5 and TRBJ2-7; TRBD1 is a possible D gene (6 bases). The CDR3 sequence is 14 residues long. CDR1 and CDR2 from the germline V gene are LGHNT and FRNRAP. With 6 bases removed from V and 2 bases from J, the gap between germline ends came to 14 bases. The CDR3 region is CASGEDRPAYEQYF. The CDR3 DNA is TGTGCTAGTGGGGAAGACAGGCCCGCCTACGAGCAGTACTTC. The full variable domain, its missing parts supplied by reference TRBV12-5 and TRBJ2-7, is DARVTQTPRHKVTEMGQEVTMRCQPILGHNTVFWYRQTMMQGLELLAYFRNRAPLDDSGMPKDRFSAEMPDATLATLKIQPSEPRDSAVYFCASGEDRPAYEQYFGPGTRLTVT.

In this sample, this clonotype turned up a few times. The chain combines TRBV12-3 or TRBV12-4 with TRBJ2-5; D ambiguous. The CDR3 loop spans 13 amino acids. The V gene lost 6 bases and the J gene lost 4 bases, with 12 bases spanning the gap. The CDR3, as DNA: TGTGCCAGCAGCAAAACAGCGTTAGAGACCCAGTACTTC. It encodes CASSKTALETQYF.

The sample holds many counts of this clonotype. The chain joins TRBV5-1 to TRBJ2-7; tentative D call: TRBD1 (5 bases). This CDR3 has 14 amino acids. V lost 0 bases and J lost 0, with 7 bases in between. Germline V CDR1 and CDR2: SGHRS, YFSETQ. CDR3 amino acids: CASSLGQYSYEQYF. CDR3 nucleotides: TGCGCCAGCAGCTTGGGACAGTACTCCTACGAGCAGTACTTC.

The rearrangement uses TRBV12-3 or TRBV12-4 and TRBJ2-5; D is possibly TRBD2 (5 bases). CDR3 length equals 15 residues. V lost 3 bases, J lost 5 bases, and 16 bases lay in between. The CDR3 DNA sequence: TGTGCCAGCAGTTTGAGGGCTTCTCTGGTGGAGACCCAGTACTTC. Encoded protein: CASSLRASLVETQYF.

The chain recombines TRBV6-4 with TRBJ2-1; 7 bases match TRBD2. Germline assignment: CDR1 MRHNA and CDR2 SNTAGT. The junction had 9 bases not matched to a gene; V was cut back by 2 bases and J by 5 bases. CDR3 length equals 16 residues. The DNA for the CDR3 is TGTGCCAGCAGTGACAAACTAGCGTCAAGGGACAATGAGCAGTTCTTC. Its translation is CASSDKLASRDNEQFF.

This clonotype occurred once. This chain connects TRBV5-1 to TRBJ1-1; TRBD1 aligns across 8 bases. The CDR3 length is 16 residues. CDR1 is SGHRS and CDR2 is YFSETQ in the germline V gene. The V and J ends lost 2 bases and 1 base, in that order; junction bases with no gene match: 7. CDR3 region: CASSLGDRHTNTEAFF. The CDR3 region has the DNA TGCGCCAGCAGCTTAGGGGACAGGCACACGAACACTGAAGCTTTCTTT.

V is TRBV9 and J is TRBJ2-1; TRBD2 matches 16 bases. CDR1 SGDLS and CDR2 YYNGEE come from the germline V gene. Losses at the gene ends were 3 bases for V and 7 bases for J; bases not matched to a gene: 10. The CDR3 contains 18 residues. The CDR3: CASSDGTSGGALPNEQFF. As DNA, the CDR3 is TGTGCCAGCAGCGACGGGACTAGCGGGGGGGCCTTGCCGAATGAGCAGTTCTTC.

The chain uses TRBV20-1 and TRBJ2-7; perhaps TRBD1 as D (6 bases). The ends were cut back, 0 bases at V and 12 bases at J, with 21 bases in the middle. Germline V lookup: CDR1 DFQATT, CDR2 SNEGSKA (reference sequence). This CDR3 comprises 14 residues. In nucleotides, the CDR3 is TGCAGTGCTAGAGAGGGGAAACGGAACAGGGCCTTGTACTTC. Translating it yields CSAREGKRNRALYF.

This chain links TRBV2 with TRBJ1-1; D remains unclear. Germline V gene data show CDR1 as SNHLY and CDR2 as FYNNEI. Trimming took off 4 bases at V and 9 bases at J, with 12 bases between the two ends. The CDR3 totals 12 residues. CDR3 region: CASSGTDAKAFF. The CDR3 DNA is TGTGCCAGCAGTGGGACGGACGCGAAAGCTTTCTTT. The full variable domain, its missing parts supplied by reference TRBV2 and TRBJ1-1, is EPEVTQTPSHQVTQMGQEVILRCVPISNHLYFYWYRQILGQKVEFLVSFYNNEISEKSEIFDDQFSVERPDGSNFTLKIRSTKLEDSAMYFCASSGTDAKAFFGQGTRLTVV.